Listed here is a single T cell receptor beta chain. This entry comes from a study of blood T cell repertoires in COVID-19. Study summary: Researchers got acute and convalescent COVID-19 samples from the United States, Italy and Spain.

This CDR3 is built from 12 residues. Trimming pared 6 bases from V and 5 bases from J, leaving 11 bases between. Germline V gene sequence: CDR1 LNHDA, CDR2 SQIVND (reference sequence). Assignments of participants to cohorts depended upon their own reported clinical history. Profiling relied on immunoSEQ multiplex PCR, and the TCRdb table lists in-frame clones only, not all of them. This table holds around 300,000 clones, roughly 89% found once. This receptor was obtained from a young woman with acute COVID-19. The specimen sequenced was PBMCs or T cells enriched from blood (not recorded which). This chain connects TRBV19 to TRBJ2-7, with D unclear. The CDR3 loop reads CASSTTHHEQYF. CDR3 in DNA: TGTGCCAGTAGCACTACTCACCACGAGCAGTACTTC.